Listed here are 14 T cell receptor beta chains from one sample, sequenced in a study of T cells in Graves' hyperthyroidism and ophthalmopathy. What was amplified from RNA transcripts were TCR beta CDR3 regions. Initially, a first-round RT-PCR of the TCR CDR3 employed the HTBI primer set. In TCRdb, the multiplex PCR reads were re-called with MiXCR into one record per CDR3 protein. Among about 480,000 distinct CDR3 sequences listed, less than 25% were seen once. Input material: blood. The receptor source for this set is a woman in her 30s with Graves' ophthalmopathy.

This clonotype came up a few times. Relative to the germline gene, one junction end is altered; a read error may explain this. The chain combines TRBV20-1 with TRBJ2-7; 9 bases align to TRBD1. Germline CDR1 and CDR2: DFQATT and SNEGSKA (reference sequence). The CDR3 length is 15 residues. The CDR3 region is CSARGGDRVNHEQYF. The DNA of the CDR3 is TGCAGTGCAAGAGGGGGGGACAGGGTGAACCACGAGCAGTACTTC.

This clonotype has a single count. This rearrangement joins TRBV18 to TRBJ1-1; a possible D gene is TRBD1 (5 bases). Trimming removed 3 bases from V and 4 bases from J, with 9 bases in between. From germline, CDR1 is KGHSH and CDR2 LQKENI. This CDR3 has 13 residues. CDR3: CASSPGGPTEAFF. CDR3 nucleotides: TGTGCCAGCTCACCGGGGGGTCCCACTGAAGCTTTCTTT.

This clonotype was observed many times. The rearrangement joins TRBV20-1 to TRBJ2-7; a weak D match, TRBD1 (6 bases). This CDR3 has 12 amino acids. The germline V and J ends were trimmed by 7 bases and 2 bases, with 12 bases remaining between them. Germline V gene sequence: CDR1 DFQATT, CDR2 SNEGSKA (reference sequence). CDR3 sequence reads: CSGHGQTYEQYF. Written as DNA, the CDR3 is TGCAGTGGTCACGGACAGACCTACGAGCAGTACTTC.

CDR3 DNA sequence: TGTGCCAGTAGCCCCTGGGGATTTGGAAGCAATCAGCCCCAGCATTTT. Its protein product is CASSPWGFGSNQPQHF. V gene TRBV19 combines with J gene TRBJ1-5, with D unclear. This CDR3 is 16 amino acids long. The V end lost 6 bases, the J end lost 1 base, and 16 bases lay between the germline ends. Per germline, CDR1 LNHDA and CDR2 SQIVND (reference sequence).

This clonotype was seen more than once but under ten times. A read error may account for a junction end that differs from germline. J is TRBJ2-7 and V is TRBV11-1; maybe TRBD2 (7 bases). Germline CDR1 and CDR2: SGHAT and FQDESV (reference sequence). The CDR3 contains 16 residues. The CDR3 coding sequence is TGTACCAGCAGCAGCCTGCGGGGGCCTCTCTCCTACGAGCAGTACTTC. Translation gives CTSSSLRGPLSYEQYF.

This chain links TRBV24-1 with TRBJ1-5, with D hard to call. The germline gives CDR1 KGHDR, CDR2 SFDVKD. The CDR3 is 15 residues long. V lost 3 bases and J 3 bases, leaving 11 bases between the germline ends. DNA for the CDR3: TGTGCCACCAGTGATCCGGCAGACCCCAATCAGCCCCAGCATTTT. This encodes CATSDPADPNQPQHF.

The count of this clonotype is one. The chain is built from TRBV7-6 and TRBJ2-5, with 8 bases lining up with TRBD2. With 0 bases clipped from V and 5 bases from J, the junction kept 11 bases outside the gene matches. Per the germline V gene, CDR1 is SGHVS and CDR2 is FNYEAQ. This CDR3 contains 17 residues. The CDR3 is CASSLAGAGGWTETQYF. The CDR3 bases are TGTGCCAGCAGCTTAGCAGGTGCGGGAGGTTGGACGGAGACCCAGTACTTC.

At least ten counts were recorded for this clonotype. The gene calls are TRBV15 and TRBJ2-5; D may be TRBD1 (6 bases). Germline assignment: CDR1 LNHNV and CDR2 YYDKDF (reference sequence). V dropped 8 bases and J dropped 2 bases, with 12 bases sitting between them. The CDR3 contains 13 residues. The CDR3 nucleotides read TGTGCCACCGGCGCAGGGGTACAAGAGACCCAGTACTTC. Its translation is CATGAGVQETQYF.

This clonotype has ten or more counts. The chain's CDR3 is CASSYSTGNQETQYF. CDR3 nucleotide sequence: TGTGCCAGCAGTTACTCGACAGGGAACCAAGAGACCCAGTACTTC. V usage is TRBV6-5 and J usage is TRBJ2-5; TRBD1 matches 7 bases. Germline V gene data show CDR1 as MNHEY and CDR2 as SVGAGI. CDR3 size: 15 residues. Unmatched junction bases numbered 1, after V lost 0 bases and J lost 0 bases.

This clonotype has at least ten counts. The genes are TRBV6-1 and TRBJ2-7, with 8 bases that match TRBD1. CDR3 length equals 15 residues. Germline CDR1 is MNHNS and CDR2 is SASEGT. V was pared by 6 bases and J by 3 bases, with 10 bases of the junction left unmatched. The CDR3 spells CASRNTGGTIYEQYF. CDR3 coding DNA: TGTGCCAGCAGAAACACAGGGGGTACTATCTACGAGCAGTACTTC.

This clonotype was seen once. This chain connects TRBV20-1 to TRBJ2-7, with a possible D match to TRBD2 (6 bases). Germline CDR1 is DFQATT and CDR2 is SNEGSKA (reference sequence). CDR3 length equals 12 residues. V was clipped by 3 bases and J by 3 bases, with 9 bases between them. The DNA of the CDR3 is TGCAGTGCTAGGACTAGGGGCTACGAGCAGTACTTC. It translates to CSARTRGYEQYF.

This clonotype occurred many times. The J gene is TRBJ2-2, the V gene TRBV20-1; tentatively, D is TRBD2 (7 bases). The germline V and J ends were trimmed by 3 bases and 7 bases, with 15 bases remaining between them. CDR3 size: 14 residues. The germline CDR1 and CDR2 sequences are DFQATT and SNEGSKA (reference sequence). CDR3 DNA sequence: TGCAGTGCTAGGGGAGGGGGGGCCGTCGGGGAGCTGTTTTTT. Translated: CSARGGGAVGELFF.

The sample holds a few counts of this clonotype. An end of the junction does not agree with germline; a read error may underlie this. J is TRBJ2-4 and V is TRBV5-8; a possible D gene is TRBD2 (6 bases). The CDR3 length is 17 residues. Germline V gives CDR1 SGHTS, CDR2 YDEGEE. The CDR3 region is CASSLHSGGSAKNIKYF. In nucleotides, the CDR3 is TGTGCCAGCAGCCTACATTCCGGGGGAAGTGCGAAAAACATTAAGTACTTC.

This clonotype was seen many times. The chain links TRBV20-1 to TRBJ2-7; possible D gene TRBD1, 5 bases. The CDR3 is 15 amino acids. V was pared by 1 base and J by 3 bases, with 16 bases between. Germline V gives CDR1 DFQATT, CDR2 SNEGSKA (reference sequence). Here the CDR3 reads CSARAPWTLLYEQYF. The DNA for the CDR3 is TGCAGTGCTAGAGCCCCGTGGACACTTCTCTACGAGCAGTACTTC.